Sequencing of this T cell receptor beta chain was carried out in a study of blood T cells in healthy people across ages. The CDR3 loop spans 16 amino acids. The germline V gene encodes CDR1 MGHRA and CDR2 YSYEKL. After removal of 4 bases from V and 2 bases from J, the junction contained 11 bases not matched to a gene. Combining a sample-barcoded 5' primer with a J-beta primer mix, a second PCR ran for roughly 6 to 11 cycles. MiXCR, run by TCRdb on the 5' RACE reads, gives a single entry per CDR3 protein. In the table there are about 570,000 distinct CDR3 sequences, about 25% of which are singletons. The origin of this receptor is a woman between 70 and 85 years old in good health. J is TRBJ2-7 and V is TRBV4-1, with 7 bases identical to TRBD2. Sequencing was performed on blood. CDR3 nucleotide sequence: TGCGCCAGCAGCCGGGAGGGAATAGGTCCACCCTACGAGCAGTACTTC. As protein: CASSREGIGPPYEQYF.